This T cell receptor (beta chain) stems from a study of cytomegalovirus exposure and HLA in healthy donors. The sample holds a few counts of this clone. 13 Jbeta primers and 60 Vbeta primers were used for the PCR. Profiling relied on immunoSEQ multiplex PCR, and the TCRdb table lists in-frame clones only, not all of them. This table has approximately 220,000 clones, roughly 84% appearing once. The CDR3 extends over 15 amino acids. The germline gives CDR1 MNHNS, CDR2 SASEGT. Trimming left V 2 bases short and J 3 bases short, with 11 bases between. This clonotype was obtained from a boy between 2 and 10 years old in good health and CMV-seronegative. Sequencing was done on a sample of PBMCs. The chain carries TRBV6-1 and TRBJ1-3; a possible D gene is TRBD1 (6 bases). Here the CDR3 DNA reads TGTGCCAGCAGTGAACAGGGGCTGGTTGGAAACACCATATATTTT. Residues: CASSEQGLVGNTIYF.